This is a list of T cell receptor beta chains from one sample in a study of CD8+CD57+ T cells in acquired aplastic anemia. TCRdb reanalysed the reads using MiXCR and keeps one entry per CDR3 protein. In the table there are hundreds of thousands of distinct CDR3 sequences, more than 25% of which are singletons. Specimen: sorted CD4+, CD8+, or CD8+CD57+ T cells (not recorded which) from PBMCs. Receptors were obtained from a human donor with aplastic anemia. Each CDR3 is given with its conserved first and last residue. Each record gives: CDR3 length, D gene, J gene, clone size, V gene, CDR3 DNA, CDR3 protein. A D gene is named only where the DNA matches it firmly. Expanded clones are given a class, and other clones once, few, many or no size at all.

length: 12
D: .
J: TRBJ2-1
size: many
V: TRBV7-9
DNA: TGTGCCAGCACTAGCGCCGACAATGAGCAGTTCTTC
CDR3: CASTSADNEQFF

length: 13
D: TRBD1
J: TRBJ1-1
size: .
V: TRBV19
DNA: TGTGCCAGTAGTATAGCGACAGGGGGCAGAGCTTTCTTT
CDR3: CASSIATGGRAFF

length: 15
D: .
J: TRBJ1-2
size: .
V: TRBV12-3/TRBV12-4
DNA: TGTGCCCGCAGGGGCCCAGCTGTGACTAACTATGGCTACACCTTC
CDR3: CARRGPAVTNYGYTF

length: 14
D: TRBD1
J: TRBJ1-2
size: .
V: TRBV10-3
DNA: TGTGCCATCAGTGAGGCGGGACAGAACTCTGGAAACACCTTC
CDR3: CAISEAGQNSGNTF

length: 15
D: .
J: TRBJ2-7
size: .
V: TRBV10-3
DNA: TGTGCCATCAGTAAATGGACAGTGAAGTTGTACGAGCAGTACTTC
CDR3: CAISKWTVKLYEQYF

length: 12
D: .
J: TRBJ2-5
size: many
V: TRBV25-1
DNA: TGTGCCGCAAGAGACATCGCCGAGACCCAGTACTTC
CDR3: CAARDIAETQYF

length: 15
D: .
J: TRBJ2-3
size: .
V: TRBV10-3
DNA: TGTGCCAGCAGGCCTAATCGGGACATCACAGATACGCAGTATTTT
CDR3: CASRPNRDITDTQYF

length: 15
D: TRBD1
J: TRBJ2-1
size: few
V: TRBV19
DNA: TGTGCCAGTAGCCCAACGGGCGACAGGGGTCACTCTCAGTTCTTC
CDR3: CASSPTGDRGHSQFF

length: 14
D: .
J: TRBJ1-6
size: .
V: TRBV7-8
DNA: TGTGCCAGCAGCATAAGGGAGGGTGGTTCACCCCTCCACTTT
CDR3: CASSIREGGSPLHF

length: 13
D: .
J: TRBJ2-1
size: many
V: TRBV24-1
DNA: TGTGCCACCAGTGATGGCCGGGAACATGAGCAGTTCTTC
CDR3: CATSDGREHEQFF

length: 15
D: .
J: TRBJ1-5
size: .
V: TRBV4-3
DNA: TGCGCCAGCAGCCAAATGTTCGACACGGGTCAGCCCCAGCATTTT
CDR3: CASSQMFDTGQPQHF

length: 15
D: .
J: TRBJ2-1
size: many
V: TRBV12-3/TRBV12-4
DNA: TGTGCCAGCAGTCAGGCGGACAGTGGTTTGGATGAGCAGTTCTTC
CDR3: CASSQADSGLDEQFF

length: 15
D: TRBD2
J: TRBJ2-7
size: many
V: TRBV29-1
DNA: TGCAGCGTTGGAATAGCGGGAGCCCCGACAAACGAGCAGTACTTC
CDR3: CSVGIAGAPTNEQYF

length: 13
D: .
J: TRBJ2-3
size: .
V: TRBV24-1
DNA: TGTGCCTCTAGCGTCTCACCCGCAGATACGCAGTATTTT
CDR3: CASSVSPADTQYF

length: 12
D: .
J: TRBJ1-2
size: many
V: TRBV20-1
DNA: TGCAGTGCTAGAGCGCCAGGCCCTGGCTACACCTTC
CDR3: CSARAPGPGYTF

length: 18
D: .
J: TRBJ1-5
size: .
V: TRBV10-1
DNA: TGTGCCATCAGTGAGTCGGGGGGCGACTATGGCTACAATCAGCCCCAGCATTTT
CDR3: CAISESGGDYGYNQPQHF

length: 12
D: .
J: TRBJ2-7
size: .
V: TRBV20-1
DNA: TGCAGTGCTAGAGGCGGTTCCTACGAGCAGTACTTC
CDR3: CSARGGSYEQYF

length: 15
D: TRBD1
J: TRBJ1-2
size: .
V: TRBV7-9
DNA: TGTGCCAGCAGCTGGGATACAGGGGACGGCTATGGCTACACCTTC
CDR3: CASSWDTGDGYGYTF

length: 16
D: TRBD1
J: TRBJ1-3
size: few
V: TRBV10-3
DNA: TGTGCCATCAGTGAGGTAGGACAGGGAGCTGGCTACACCATATATTTT
CDR3: CAISEVGQGAGYTIYF

length: 14
D: .
J: TRBJ2-7
size: many
V: TRBV7-9
DNA: TGTGCCAGCAGCTTGGGGGACTGGGACTACGAGCAGTACTTC
CDR3: CASSLGDWDYEQYF

length: 16
D: TRBD2
J: TRBJ2-7
size: .
V: TRBV11-1
DNA: TGTGCCAGCAGCACATACGGGGGGGAGAACGGCTACGAGCAGTACTTC
CDR3: CASSTYGGENGYEQYF

length: 13
D: .
J: TRBJ2-1
size: .
V: TRBV25-1
DNA: TGTGCCAGCAGTGAATGGGGGAACAATGAGCAGTTCTTC
CDR3: CASSEWGNNEQFF

length: 13
D: .
J: TRBJ2-2
size: .
V: TRBV19
DNA: TGTGCCAGTAAGCCCTCTGGCTCCGGGGAGCTGTTTTTT
CDR3: CASKPSGSGELFF

length: 13
D: .
J: TRBJ1-2
size: few
V: TRBV30
DNA: TGTGCCTGGAGTGTAACAGGAGGAAGTGGCTACACCTTC
CDR3: CAWSVTGGSGYTF

length: 12
D: .
J: TRBJ2-7
size: many
V: TRBV14
DNA: TGTGCCAGCAGCCGGGGACGCTTCGAGCAGTACTTC
CDR3: CASSRGRFEQYF

length: 14
D: .
J: TRBJ1-1
size: .
V: TRBV5-1
DNA: TGCGCCAGTAGAACGGAGCTCATGAACACTGAAGCTTTCTTT
CDR3: CASRTELMNTEAFF

length: 14
D: .
J: TRBJ1-2
size: .
V: TRBV6-5
DNA: TGTGCCAGCAGTTACTCGGCAGACGCCTATGGCTACACCTTC
CDR3: CASSYSADAYGYTF

length: 14
D: TRBD1
J: TRBJ1-4
size: .
V: TRBV14
DNA: TGTGCCAGCGGACAACAGGGGGCTGGGGAAAAACTGTTTTTT
CDR3: CASGQQGAGEKLFF

length: 18
D: TRBD2
J: TRBJ2-5
size: .
V: TRBV19
DNA: TGTGCCAGTAGTATACAGGCGGGGACTAGCGGGATTCAAGAGACCCAGTACTTC
CDR3: CASSIQAGTSGIQETQYF

length: 16
D: .
J: TRBJ1-2
size: .
V: TRBV30
DNA: TGTGCCTGGAGTATCGGGGGGCAGATCTCCAACTATGGCTACACCTTC
CDR3: CAWSIGGQISNYGYTF

length: 12
D: .
J: TRBJ1-1
size: few
V: TRBV12-3/TRBV12-4
DNA: TGTGCCAGCAGTTTAGGCACGACGCAAGCTTTCTTT
CDR3: CASSLGTTQAFF

length: 13
D: .
J: TRBJ2-1
size: many
V: TRBV25-1
DNA: TGTGCCAGCAGACTCCAAGCTGTAGGTGAGCAGTTCTTC
CDR3: CASRLQAVGEQFF

length: 14
D: .
J: TRBJ1-1
size: few
V: TRBV6-1
DNA: TGTGCCAGCAGACCAGGGCAGCAGAACACTGAAGCTTTCTTT
CDR3: CASRPGQQNTEAFF

length: 16
D: TRBD1
J: TRBJ2-5
size: .
V: TRBV7-3
DNA: TGTGCCAGCAGCCTCGGATCGGGACAGACACAAGAGACCCAGTACTTC
CDR3: CASSLGSGQTQETQYF

length: 17
D: TRBD2
J: TRBJ2-1
size: few
V: TRBV11-2
DNA: TGTGCCAGCAGCTTAGGCGGACTAGCGGGGCACTACAATGAGCAGTTCTTT
CDR3: CASSLGGLAGHYNEQFF

length: 14
D: .
J: TRBJ2-2
size: .
V: TRBV7-7
DNA: TGTGCTAGCAGCCCGGGCGTGGGCACCGGGGAGCTGTTTTTT
CDR3: CASSPGVGTGELFF

length: 17
D: TRBD1
J: TRBJ1-2
size: .
V: TRBV25-1
DNA: TGTGCCAGCAGTGAGTCATGGGGACAGGGGCTTAACTATGGCTACACCTTC
CDR3: CASSESWGQGLNYGYTF

length: 13
D: TRBD1
J: TRBJ2-2
size: .
V: TRBV27
DNA: TGTGCCAGCAGCCAGTCGGGACAGGGGGAGCTGTTTTTT
CDR3: CASSQSGQGELFF

length: 14
D: .
J: TRBJ1-6
size: .
V: TRBV25-1
DNA: TGTGCCAGCAGTGAAGTACGAATCCCTTCGTCCCCCCACTTT
CDR3: CASSEVRIPSSPHF

length: 12
D: .
J: TRBJ1-4
size: .
V: TRBV12-3/TRBV12-4
DNA: TGTGCCACCCGGACGGGGAATGAAAAACTGTTTTTT
CDR3: CATRTGNEKLFF

length: 14
D: TRBD1
J: TRBJ2-7
size: many
V: TRBV19
DNA: TGTGCCAGTTCCGGGACAGGGCTTCCCTACGAGCAGTACTTC
CDR3: CASSGTGLPYEQYF

length: 11
D: .
J: TRBJ1-1
size: .
V: TRBV29-1
DNA: TGCAGCCAACGACAGAACACTGGAGCTTTCTTT
CDR3: CSQRQNTGAFF